Listed here are 11 T cell receptor beta chains from one sample, sequenced in a study of CD8 T cells in Susac syndrome. Random hexamers primed reverse transcription of roughly 0.5 to 1 ug RNA. TCRdb independently ran MiXCR on the immunoSEQ multiplex PCR reads; one entry per CDR3 protein. The sample lists 150,000 to 200,000 distinct CDR3 sequences, roughly nine tenths occurring once. Sequences were obtained from CD4+ T cells from PBMCs. The receptors were gathered from a human donor in good health.

The chain uses TRBV4-3 and TRBJ2-3; the match to TRBD2 covers 9 bases. CDR3 size: 18 residues. The J segment lost 11 bases and the V segment lost 0 bases, leaving 18 bases of the junction unmatched. CDR1 and CDR2 from the germline V gene are LGHNA and YSLEER. The CDR3 reads CASSQDWPSGALAMGQYF. CDR3 DNA sequence: TGCGCCAGCAGCCAAGATTGGCCTAGCGGGGCGCTCGCCATGGGGCAGTATTTT.

This clonotype was observed a single time. The V and J genes are TRBV6-5 and TRBJ1-1; D remains unclear. V lost 3 bases and J 3 bases, leaving 8 bases between the germline ends. Germline V gene lookup returns CDR1 MNHEY and CDR2 SVGAGI. This CDR3 has 13 residues. Here the CDR3 reads CASSYKAYTEAFF. The CDR3 bases are TGTGCCAGCAGTTATAAGGCATACACTGAAGCTTTCTTT.

This chain connects TRBV30 to TRBJ2-7; 7 positions agree with TRBD2. The V and J ends lost 5 bases and 1 base, in that order; junction bases with no gene match: 2. The germline V gene has CDR1 GTSNPN and CDR2 SVGIG (reference sequence). The length of the CDR3 is 12 residues. The DNA of the CDR3 is TGTGCCTGGGGGAGGGGTTCCTACGAGCAGTACTTC. The encoded protein is CAWGRGSYEQYF.

This clonotype was seen a single time. The CDR3 coding sequence is TGCGCCAGCAGCCTCCGAGGGGGGGGACACAATGAGCAGTTCTTC. Protein sequence: CASSLRGGGHNEQFF. This sequence joins TRBV4-3 and TRBJ2-1, with D tentatively TRBD2 (7 bases). Trimming removed 4 bases at V and 5 bases at J, with 15 bases between. The CDR3 is 15 amino acids. Germline lookup yields CDR1 LGHNA and CDR2 YSLEER.

This rearrangement joins TRBV28 to TRBJ1-4, with D tentatively TRBD1 (5 bases). This CDR3 contains 13 residues. V lost 10 bases to trimming and J lost 6 bases, with 15 bases between them. The V gene's germline CDR1 is MDHEN and CDR2 SYDVKM. As DNA, the CDR3 is TGTGCCATGGGGAGGGGAGGGGATGAAAAACTGTTTTTT. Residues: CAMGRGGDEKLFF.

The rearrangement links TRBV5-1 to TRBJ2-7, with a weak D call TRBD1 (5 bases). Trimming stripped 4 bases from V and 4 bases from J, with 15 bases between. The germline CDR1 and CDR2 sequences are SGHRS and YFSETQ. The CDR3 has 14 residues. CDR3 bases: TGCGCCAGCAGCCCGGAAAATCCAGGGTACGAGCAGTACTTC. It encodes CASSPENPGYEQYF.

The chain has TRBV10-3 and TRBJ1-2; a possible D gene is TRBD1 (6 bases). The CDR3 is 12 amino acids. Looked up from germline, CDR1 is ENHRY and CDR2 is SYGVKD. The V gene lost 7 bases and the J gene lost 4 bases, with 10 bases spanning the gap. DNA for the CDR3: TGTGCCATCAACCAGGACAGCTATGGCTACACCTTC. This translates into CAINQDSYGYTF.

This chain connects TRBV11-1 to TRBJ2-5; the D is unclear. The V gene lost 0 bases and the J gene lost 3 bases, with 8 bases spanning the gap. This CDR3 has 14 residues. Germline V gene data show CDR1 as SGHAT and CDR2 as FQDESV (reference sequence). The CDR3 spells CASSLAPFKETQYF. CDR3 coding DNA: TGTGCCAGCAGCTTAGCGCCCTTTAAAGAGACCCAGTACTTC.

This chain connects TRBV12-3 or TRBV12-4 to TRBJ1-6; 7 bases agree with TRBD1. The CDR3 sequence is 14 residues long. J was trimmed by 6 bases and V by 7 bases; bases with no gene match: 6. The CDR3 DNA is TGTGCCAGCACCTTACAGGGGCCTAATTCACCCCTCCACTTT. It encodes CASTLQGPNSPLHF.

The V call is TRBV10-3, the J call TRBJ1-2, with a tentative D call TRBD1 (6 bases). Trimming removed 10 bases at V and 4 bases at J, with 19 bases between. This CDR3 has 14 residues. Germline CDR1 is ENHRY and CDR2 is SYGVKD. The CDR3 sequence: CATRRDRYVYGYTF. CDR3 bases: TGTGCCACCCGAAGAGACAGGTACGTCTATGGCTACACCTTC.

This chain uses TRBV2 with TRBJ1-1; D might be TRBD1 (5 bases). The CDR3 is 15 amino acids. Trimming cost V 6 bases and J 1 base, with 15 bases left between them. Germline CDR1 is SNHLY and CDR2 is FYNNEI. The DNA of the CDR3 is TGTGCCAGCAGGTCGACCGGGACCAAGAACACTGAAGCTTTCTTT. Translated: CASRSTGTKNTEAFF.